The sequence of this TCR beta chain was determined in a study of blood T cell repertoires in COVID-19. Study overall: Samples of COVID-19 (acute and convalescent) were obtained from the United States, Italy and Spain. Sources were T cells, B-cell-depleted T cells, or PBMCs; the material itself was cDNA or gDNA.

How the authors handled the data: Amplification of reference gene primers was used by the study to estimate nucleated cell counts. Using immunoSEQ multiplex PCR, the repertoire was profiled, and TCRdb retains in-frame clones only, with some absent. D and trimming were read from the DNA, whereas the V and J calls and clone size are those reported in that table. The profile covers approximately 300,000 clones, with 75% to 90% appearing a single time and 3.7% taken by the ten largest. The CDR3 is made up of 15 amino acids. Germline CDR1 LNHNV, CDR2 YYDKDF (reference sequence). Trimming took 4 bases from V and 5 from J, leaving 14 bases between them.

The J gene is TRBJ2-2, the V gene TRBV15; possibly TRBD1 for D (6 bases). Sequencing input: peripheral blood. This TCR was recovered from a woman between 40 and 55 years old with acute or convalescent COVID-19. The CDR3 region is CATSTYLGQTGELFF. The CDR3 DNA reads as TGTGCCACCAGCACCTACTTAGGACAGACCGGGGAGCTGTTTTTT.